Below, 18 T cell receptor beta chains from the same sample are listed, as sequenced in a study of blood T cells in healthy people across ages. With a J-beta primer mix and a sample-barcoded 5' primer, a second PCR ran about 7 to 11 cycles. TCRdb re-called the 5' RACE reads with MiXCR, one entry per CDR3 protein. The sample has roughly 1.9 million distinct CDR3 sequences; around 42% are singletons. The source material was blood. Receptor source: a human donor in good health.

This clonotype was counted only a few times. The chain uses TRBV28 and TRBJ1-2; D not certain. This CDR3 has 13 amino acids. The V end was cut by 7 bases, the J end by 3 bases, with 12 bases between. Per the germline V gene, CDR1 is MDHEN and CDR2 is SYDVKM. The CDR3 DNA reads as TGTGCCAGCACTCCAGGTGTGGACTATGGCTACACCTTC. Its translation: CASTPGVDYGYTF.

This clonotype was recorded a few times. The genes are TRBV29-1 and TRBJ1-1, with no clear D. This CDR3 is built from 13 residues. Trimming took off 5 bases at V and 1 base at J, with 11 bases between the two ends. The V gene's germline CDR1 is SQVTM and CDR2 ANQGSEA. DNA of the CDR3: TGCAGCGTTAGGGCTGACCGGAACACTGAAGCTTTCTTT. Protein product: CSVRADRNTEAFF.

This sequence joins TRBV7-3 and TRBJ2-1; TRBD1 agrees at 12 bases. The germline CDR1 and CDR2 sequences are SGHTA and FQGTGA. V lost 0 bases to trimming and J lost 5 bases; unmatched junction nucleotides: 5. CDR3 length: 17 amino acids. The CDR3 loop reads CASSLTGQGAHDNEQFF. Written as DNA, the CDR3 is TGTGCCAGCAGCTTAACGGGACAGGGGGCTCATGACAATGAGCAGTTCTTC.

The chain is built from TRBV28 and TRBJ2-4; 7 bases agree with TRBD1. With the DNA end fitting TRBJ2-7 better, the J assignment may be wrong. Germline assignment: CDR1 MDHEN and CDR2 SYDVKM. The CDR3 runs to 14 residues. The CDR3 sequence: CASSLRGLKYEQYF. DNA for the CDR3: TGTGCCAGCAGTTTAAGGGGGCTAAAGTACGAGCAGTACTTC.

The chain recombines TRBV6-2 or TRBV6-3 with TRBJ2-7, with 7 bases that match TRBD2. The V and J ends lost 11 bases and 2 bases, in that order; junction bases with no gene match: 3. The CDR3 contains 11 residues. Germline V gene sequence: CDR1 MNHEY, CDR2 SVGEGT. The CDR3 DNA reads TGTGCCGCCAGCGGGACCTACGAGCAGTACTTC. It translates to CAASGTYEQYF.

The chain joins TRBV7-3 to TRBJ2-3; 8 nucleotides agree with TRBD1. Germline-derived CDR1 and CDR2 are SGHTA and FQGTGA. The V and J ends lost 4 bases and 2 bases, in that order; junction bases with no gene match: 5. The CDR3 loop spans 15 amino acids. The CDR3 DNA sequence: TGTGCCAGCAGCTCGGACAGGGATCCCACAGATACGCAGTATTTT. It encodes CASSSDRDPTDTQYF. The full variable domain, its missing parts supplied by reference TRBV7-3 and TRBJ2-3, is GAGVSQTPSNKVTEKGKYVELRCDPISGHTALYWYRQSLGQGPEFLIYFQGTGAADDSGLPNDRFFAVRPEGSVSTLKIQRTERGDSAVYLCASSSDRDPTDTQYFGPGTRLTVL.

This clonotype was seen once. This chain connects TRBV7-2 to TRBJ1-5, with D uncertain. CDR1 and CDR2 (germline): SGHTA, FQGNSA. The CDR3 has 13 amino acids. V was shortened by 1 base and J by 9 bases, with 10 bases between the two germline ends. CDR3 sequence reads: CASSLVLDLPQHF. The CDR3 coding sequence is TGTGCCAGCAGCTTAGTCCTAGATCTGCCCCAGCATTTT.

The V and J genes are TRBV20-1 and TRBJ2-7; TRBD2 aligns across 7 bases. This CDR3 has 14 amino acids. The J segment lost 1 base and the V segment lost 2 bases, leaving 5 bases of the junction unmatched. Germline CDR1 DFQATT, CDR2 SNEGSKA (reference sequence). CDR3 sequence: CSARPIGGSYEQYF. The CDR3, as DNA: TGCAGTGCTAGACCGATCGGGGGGTCCTACGAGCAGTACTTC.

The chain joins TRBV5-6 to TRBJ2-3; no clear D gene. The CDR3 runs to 14 residues. Germline V gene data show CDR1 as SGHDT and CDR2 as YYEEEE. Trimming stripped 4 bases from V and 6 bases from J, with 15 bases between. CDR3 sequence reads: CASSPIGPRDTQYF. CDR3 in DNA: TGTGCCAGCAGCCCGATCGGCCCGCGGGATACGCAGTATTTT.

This clonotype has more than one count but fewer than ten. V gene TRBV6-5 combines with J gene TRBJ1-6, with 7 bases that match TRBD1. Germline-derived CDR1 and CDR2 are MNHEY and SVGAGI. V shed 7 bases and J 5 bases; nucleotides not matched to a gene: 8. This CDR3 has 15 residues. CDR3 residues: CASKLRDRDNSPLHF. The CDR3 DNA reads as TGTGCCAGCAAGCTCCGGGACAGAGATAATTCACCCCTCCACTTT.

The chain uses TRBV25-1 and TRBJ2-3, with 10 bases matching TRBD1. From germline, CDR1 is MGHDK and CDR2 SYGVNS. Germline trimming cut 3 bases from V and 4 bases from J; bases unmatched to any gene: 4. CDR3 length: 15 residues. The CDR3, as DNA: TGTGCCAGCAGTGAGGGACAGGGGAACTCAGATACGCAGTATTTT. It codes for CASSEGQGNSDTQYF.

The genes are TRBV4-1 and TRBJ2-3; 9 nucleotides line up with TRBD1. The ends lost 3 bases at V and 3 bases at J; junction bases unmatched: 13. The V gene's germline CDR1 is MGHRA and CDR2 YSYEKL. The CDR3 consists of 18 residues. CDR3 sequence (DNA): TGCGCCAGCAGCCAGGTACTACAGGGGGCCGGTGTAACAGATACGCAGTATTTT. Residues: CASSQVLQGAGVTDTQYF.

This clonotype has a count of ten or more. Germline is not matched at one junction end, which may reflect a read error. The genes are TRBV5-1 and TRBJ2-5; no clear D. Germline loops: CDR1 SGHRS, CDR2 YFSETQ. The CDR3 is made up of 12 amino acids. CDR3 DNA sequence: TGTGCCAGCAGCTTAGAACTGGAGACCCAGTACTTC. Protein sequence: CASSLELETQYF.

The chain links TRBV4-2 to TRBJ2-6; 8 positions agree with TRBD1. The CDR3 spans 18 residues. Germline assignment: CDR1 LGHNA and CDR2 YNFKEQ. The junction had 8 bases not matched to a gene; V was cut back by 0 bases and J by 4 bases. CDR3 in amino acids: CASSQEPGGAGGANVLTF. As DNA, the CDR3 is TGTGCCAGCAGCCAAGAACCAGGGGGCGCAGGCGGGGCCAACGTCCTGACTTTC.

This rearrangement joins TRBV7-9 to TRBJ1-4; TRBD1 might be the D (5 bases). V was clipped by 0 bases and J by 6 bases, with 5 bases between them. CDR1 SEHNR and CDR2 FQNEAQ come from the germline V gene (reference sequence). This CDR3 is built from 13 residues. The CDR3 loop is CASSLAGHEKLFF. CDR3 DNA sequence: TGTGCCAGCAGCTTAGCGGGGCATGAAAAACTGTTTTTT.

This chain uses TRBV6-5 with TRBJ2-1, with 8 nucleotides matching TRBD1. This CDR3 comprises 15 residues. The junction had 14 bases not matched to a gene; V was cut back by 6 bases and J by 10 bases. Germline CDR1 reads MNHEY; CDR2 reads SVGAGI. The CDR3 protein is CASRDDRGSGYEQFF. CDR3 nucleotides: TGTGCCAGCAGGGACGACAGGGGATCAGGCTACGAGCAGTTCTTC.

This clonotype showed up just a few times. V usage is TRBV7-8 and J usage is TRBJ2-3; TRBD2 matches at 10 bases. Germline CDR1 is SGHVS and CDR2 is FQNEAQ. CDR3 size: 17 residues. V lost 1 base to trimming and J lost 1 base; unmatched junction nucleotides: 5. CDR3 DNA sequence: TGTGCCAGCAGCTTAGGCAGGCTAGCGGGAGGCACAGATACGCAGTATTTT. As protein: CASSLGRLAGGTDTQYF.

The J gene is TRBJ2-3, the V gene TRBV29-1; D remains unclear. Germline values: CDR1 SQVTM, CDR2 ANQGSEA. Between the trimmed V and J ends, which lost 5 bases and 3 bases, there was a span of 12 bases. The CDR3 totals 13 residues. The CDR3 bases are TGCAGCGTTTCCGGGCGCTCTACAGATACGCAGTATTTT. Translated, it gives CSVSGRSTDTQYF.